The clone carrying this T cell receptor beta chain was observed at least ten times. The antigen is undetermined. This entry is derived from a study of identical twins. Between the trimmed V and J ends, which lost 1 base and 0 bases, there was a span of 13 bases. Per the germline V gene, CDR1 is SGHDN and CDR2 is FVKESK. There are 16 residues in the CDR3. TCRdb recomputed calls from the 5' RACE reads with MiXCR, one row per CDR3 protein. The data show 250,000 to 300,000 distinct CDR3 sequences, about 8% seen once. Study results and limitations: Twins shared out-of-frame alpha sequences with excess low generation probability.

The same data also contributed to another study, on yellow fever vaccine responses in identical twins.

The sample was CD8+ T cells sorted from blood. The gene calls are TRBV14 and TRBJ2-7; D uncertain. The TCR was taken from a woman aged 18-29 years in good health. The CDR3 DNA is TGTGCCAGCAGCCAAGTCGGGCAGAGACCCTCCTACGAGCAGTACTTC. Residues: CASSQVGQRPSYEQYF.